This T cell receptor beta chain was captured in a study of post-analysis software for immune sequencing data. General study points: Controls showed significantly higher normalized Chao1 diversity than did multiple sclerosis patients.

The TCR beta cDNA libraries carried unique molecular identifiers. Input amounts of 1 to 10 million T cells were used. These gave around 500,000 cDNA molecules, so each molecule approximated one T cell. From the PCR reads, TCRdb called clonotypes with MiXCR, one entry per CDR3 protein. The table lists roughly 650,000 distinct CDR3 sequences, 55% to 60% of them singletons, with about 11% in the top ten. On this clonotype: The antigen is undetermined.

The sequence was collected from a girl under 10 years old with multiple sclerosis. Input material: blood.

This chain's CDR3 is CSASGGPKNEQFF. CDR3 sequence (DNA): TGCAGTGCCTCGGGGGGGCCAAAAAATGAGCAGTTCTTC. This chain connects TRBV20-1 to TRBJ2-1; TRBD2 matches 8 bases. J lost 7 bases, V lost 6 bases, and 8 bases had no gene match. CDR1 is DFQATT, CDR2 SNEGSKA, per germline (reference sequence). This CDR3 has 13 residues.